Shown below are 10 T cell receptor beta chains from a single sample sequenced in a study of prognosis after radiotherapy for stage I lung cancer. From genomic DNA, two-round multiplex PCR was used to amplify TCR beta CDR3. First-round PCR, the initial amplification, used primers specific to each TRBV and TRBJ gene. TCRdb re-called the multiplex PCR reads with MiXCR, one entry per CDR3 protein. Of over 14,000 distinct CDR3 sequences listed, around a quarter are singletons. This material consisted of PBMCs, taken before or after stereotactic body radiation therapy (not recorded which). Every receptor here comes from a donor aged 50 or older with non-small cell lung cancer.

This clonotype was picked up many times. The rearrangement uses TRBV7-6 and TRBJ2-1, with 8 bases that match TRBD2. The CDR3 has 18 residues. J gave up 9 bases and V 3 bases, and 19 bases lay outside the gene matches. Germline values: CDR1 SGHVS, CDR2 FNYEAQ. CDR3 residues: CASSFRMASGWSDLEQFF. The CDR3 region has the DNA TGTGCCAGCAGCTTTCGAATGGCTAGCGGGTGGTCGGATCTTGAGCAGTTCTTC.

This clonotype has a count of ten or more. The rearrangement uses TRBV20-1 and TRBJ2-3; D gene uncertain. Germline CDR1 reads DFQATT; CDR2 reads SNEGSKA (reference sequence). The CDR3 totals 13 residues. The ends were cut back, 6 bases at V and 3 bases at J, with 13 bases in the middle. The chain's CDR3 is CSAPKQGTDTQYF. The CDR3 DNA reads as TGCAGTGCCCCCAAGCAAGGAACAGATACGCAGTATTTT.

Many counts were recorded for this clonotype. The V call is TRBV20-1, the J call TRBJ1-1, with a possible D match to TRBD1 (5 bases). Trimming pared 3 bases from V and 6 bases from J, leaving 20 bases between. Germline loops: CDR1 DFQATT, CDR2 SNEGSKA (reference sequence). The CDR3 extends over 15 amino acids. CDR3 loop: CSASAFGHFLAEAFF. The CDR3 coding sequence is TGCAGTGCTAGTGCCTTTGGACACTTTCTCGCTGAAGCTTTCTTT.

This clonotype was observed at least ten times. This CDR3 is CASSMTSGSWETQYF. The DNA of the CDR3 is TGTGCCAGCAGCATGACCTCGGGGTCGTGGGAGACCCAGTACTTC. The chain is built from TRBV7-6 and TRBJ2-5; D possibly corresponds to TRBD2 (5 bases). V shed 5 bases and J shed 5 bases, with 18 bases lying between them. The CDR3 consists of 15 residues. The germline V gene has CDR1 SGHVS and CDR2 FNYEAQ.

This clonotype was picked up one time. The germline gene is not matched at one end of the junction; a read error may be the cause. The V and J genes are TRBV6-2 or TRBV6-3 and TRBJ2-7, with 11 bases matching TRBD2. The CDR3 runs 22 residues. CDR1 is MNHEY and CDR2 is SVGEGT in the germline V gene. The CDR3 coding sequence is TGTACCAGCAGTGGGGGGGCAGGGGCGCCTTCTTTAGCGGGAGGGCCCGGCTACGAGCAGTACTTC. It yields the protein CTSSGGAGAPSLAGGPGYEQYF.

Relative to its sample, this clonotype is medium-sized. The chain joins TRBV28 to TRBJ2-1, with no clear D. The V end lost 4 bases, the J end lost 5 bases, and 21 bases lay between the germline ends. CDR3 length equals 17 residues. In germline, CDR1 is MDHEN, CDR2 SYDVKM. The CDR3 DNA is TGTGCCAGCAGTTCCAAGGACGTTTCTGTTACCCACAATGAGCAGTTCTTC. It codes for CASSSKDVSVTHNEQFF.

This clonotype was recorded many times. V and J are TRBV5-1 and TRBJ1-1; TRBD1 matches 7 bases. V lost 0 bases to trimming and J lost 3 bases; unmatched junction nucleotides: 5. Germline CDR1 SGHRS, CDR2 YFSETQ. The CDR3 spans 15 residues. The CDR3 nucleotides are TGCGCCAGCAGCTTGGAGGGGGACAGTTACACTGAAGCTTTCTTT. Protein product: CASSLEGDSYTEAFF.

This clonotype was recorded many times. This chain's CDR3 is CASSQGGALTEAFF. The CDR3 nucleotides are TGTGCCAGCAGCCAAGGGGGCGCGTTGACTGAAGCTTTCTTT. The rearrangement links TRBV3-1 to TRBJ1-1; TRBD1 might be the D (5 bases). The CDR3 covers 14 residues. The V gene lost 1 base and the J gene lost 5 bases, with 11 bases spanning the gap. Germline assignment: CDR1 LGHDT and CDR2 YNNKEL (reference sequence).

Sample share makes this clonotype medium-sized (0.01 to 0.1%). For the CDR3, the DNA is TGTGCCAGCAGTCGACGTTGGGATAGCGATGAGCAGTTCTTC. This codes for CASSRRWDSDEQFF. The rearrangement uses TRBV7-9 and TRBJ2-1; the D gene is possibly TRBD2 (5 bases). There are 14 residues in the CDR3. Germline assignment: CDR1 SEHNR and CDR2 FQNEAQ (reference sequence). Trimming pared 6 bases from V and 8 bases from J, leaving 17 bases between.

This clonotype has at least ten counts. The V and J genes are TRBV20-1 and TRBJ2-7, with TRBD2 identical over 12 bases. Trimming removed 1 base from V and 4 bases from J; junction bases left unmatched: 5. This CDR3 has 15 amino acids. The germline V gene encodes CDR1 DFQATT and CDR2 SNEGSKA (reference sequence). The CDR3 sequence: CSARGSSGRGYEQYF. CDR3 coding DNA: TGCAGTGCTAGAGGTTCTAGCGGGAGGGGGTACGAGCAGTACTTC.